What follows is one T cell receptor (beta chain) and its context. These data are taken from a study of cytomegalovirus exposure and HLA in healthy donors. For the study at large: Earlier sequencing of approximately 180 million T cells yielded approximately 100 million unique TCR beta sequences.

With 60 Vbeta and 13 Jbeta primers, the PCR was carried out. Repertoires were generated with immunoSEQ multiplex PCR, while TCRdb's copy carries only in-frame clones and drops some. The sample contains roughly 150,000 clones, about 75% of which appear only once. This CDR3 contains 13 residues. Per germline, CDR1 SGHNT and CDR2 YYREEE (reference sequence). Trimming stripped 0 bases from V and 4 bases from J, with 7 bases between. V is TRBV5-4 and J is TRBJ1-2, with D tentatively TRBD1 (6 bases). The specimen sequenced was PBMCs. The source of this sequence is a woman aged 45-65 years in good health and CMV-seropositive. CDR3 sequence (DNA): TGTGCCAGCAGCTTGGAGACAGGCTATGGCTACACCTTC. Its translation: CASSLETGYGYTF.